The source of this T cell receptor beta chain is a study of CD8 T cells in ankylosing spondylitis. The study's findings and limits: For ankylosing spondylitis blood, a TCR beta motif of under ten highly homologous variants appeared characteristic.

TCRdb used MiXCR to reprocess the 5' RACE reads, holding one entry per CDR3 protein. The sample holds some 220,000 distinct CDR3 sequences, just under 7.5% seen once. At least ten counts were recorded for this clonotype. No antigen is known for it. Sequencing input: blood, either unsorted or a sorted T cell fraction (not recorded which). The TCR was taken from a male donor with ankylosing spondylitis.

The CDR3 spells CASSLSQGRRTGELFF. As DNA, the CDR3 is TGTGCCAGCAGTTTATCACAGGGGCGGAGGACCGGGGAGCTGTTTTTT. V usage is TRBV27 and J usage is TRBJ2-2; 7 nucleotides match TRBD1. CDR1 MNHEY and CDR2 SMNVEV come from the germline V gene (reference sequence). V lost 0 bases and J lost 5; bases outside the gene matches: 6. The CDR3 loop spans 16 amino acids.